These 10 T cell receptor beta chains were all obtained from the same sample, sequenced in a study of blood T cell repertoires in COVID-19. The repertoire was sequenced with immunoSEQ multiplex PCR; TCRdb's copy has only in-frame clones and lacks some. The data show roughly 500,000 clones, roughly nine tenths seen once. The material sequenced was peripheral blood. The receptors were gathered from a man between 18 and 29 years old with COVID-19, enrolled during active disease.

The rearrangement joins TRBV2 to TRBJ2-7, with TRBD1 matching 9 bases. This CDR3 spans 14 amino acids. V lost 6 bases to trimming and J lost 4 bases; unmatched junction nucleotides: 7. Germline V CDR1 and CDR2: SNHLY, FYNNEI. The CDR3 sequence: CASRGQGGFYEQYF. CDR3 bases: TGTGCCAGCAGGGGACAGGGTGGATTTTACGAGCAGTACTTC.

The V call is TRBV2, the J call TRBJ1-1; D gene ambiguous. Germline lookup yields CDR1 SNHLY and CDR2 FYNNEI. The CDR3 loop spans 14 amino acids. Trimming left V 3 bases short and J 1 base short, with 9 bases between. CDR3 DNA: TGTGCCAGCAGTGATCCGGGAGGGAACACTGAAGCTTTCTTT. It translates to CASSDPGGNTEAFF.

With regard to this clone: This sample includes further DNA sequences coding for the same CDR3. The CDR3 DNA sequence: TGTGCCAGCAGCCCAACAGGGGGCCGGTCCTACGAGCAGTACTTC. It is translated as CASSPTGGRSYEQYF. The chain employs TRBV7-8 and TRBJ2-7; TRBD1 aligns across 9 bases. This CDR3 comprises 15 residues. Germline lookup yields CDR1 SGHVS and CDR2 FQNEAQ. With V trimmed by 5 bases and J by 1 base, 6 bases remained unmatched.

V and J are TRBV28 and TRBJ1-2, with 9 bases matching TRBD1. Per the germline V gene, CDR1 is MDHEN and CDR2 is SYDVKM. With 6 bases clipped from V and 8 bases from J, the junction kept 10 bases outside the gene matches. The CDR3 spans 14 residues. In DNA form, the CDR3 reads TGTGCCAGCAGGACGACCGGGACAGGGAAGGGCTACACCTTC. Translation: CASRTTGTGKGYTF.

J is TRBJ1-1 and V is TRBV10-3, with D possibly matching TRBD1 (5 bases). CDR1 is ENHRY, CDR2 SYGVKD, per germline. The CDR3 sequence is 14 residues long. V lost 8 bases to trimming and J lost 6 bases, with 19 bases between them. The CDR3 loop is CAIALTGWESEAFF. CDR3 bases: TGTGCCATCGCCCTAACAGGCTGGGAATCTGAAGCTTTCTTT.

The chain couples TRBV6-5 to TRBJ2-7, with D tentatively TRBD1 (6 bases). Per the germline V gene, CDR1 is MNHEY and CDR2 is SVGAGI. V shed 6 bases and J shed 3 bases, with 15 bases lying between them. The CDR3 spans 14 residues. DNA of the CDR3: TGTGCCAGCAGCTCAGACAGGAGGCTCTACGAGCAGTACTTC. Amino acids: CASSSDRRLYEQYF.

This chain uses TRBV5-1 with TRBJ2-5; TRBD2 matches 11 bases. Per the germline V gene, CDR1 is SGHRS and CDR2 is YFSETQ. V was clipped by 3 bases and J by 1 base; unmatched bases: 5. The CDR3 extends over 16 amino acids. The CDR3 bases are TGCGCCAGCAGCTATACAGGGACTAGCGGCCAAGAGACCCAGTACTTC. Amino acid sequence: CASSYTGTSGQETQYF.

The gene calls are TRBV6-5 and TRBJ2-3; 14 bases align to TRBD2. CDR3 length: 15 residues. Germline CDR1 reads MNHEY; CDR2 reads SVGAGI. DNA of the CDR3: TGTGCAGAGGCACGGACTAGCGGGGGGACAGATACGCAGTATTTT. It encodes CAEARTSGGTDTQYF.

This clone has a handful of counts. The rearrangement uses TRBV2 and TRBJ1-2; tentative D call: TRBD1 (5 bases). The CDR3 is made up of 12 amino acids. Looked up from germline, CDR1 is SNHLY and CDR2 is FYNNEI. V dropped 8 bases and J dropped 2 bases, with 9 bases sitting between them. CDR3 coding DNA: TGTGCCAGCGTCCGGGGGAACTATGGCTACACCTTC. It codes for CASVRGNYGYTF. The variable domain in full, completed from reference TRBV2 and TRBJ1-2, reads EPEVTQTPSHQVTQMGQEVILRCVPISNHLYFYWYRQILGQKVEFLVSFYNNEISEKSEIFDDQFSVERPDGSNFTLKIRSTKLEDSAMYFCASVRGNYGYTFGSGTRLTVV.

The chain employs TRBV15 and TRBJ1-5; a weak D match, TRBD1 (6 bases). Trimming cost V 5 bases and J 2 bases, with 16 bases left between them. There are 16 residues in the CDR3. CDR1 is LNHNV, CDR2 YYDKDF, per germline (reference sequence). CDR3 sequence reads: CATSEVGGGGNQPQHF. The CDR3 DNA is TGTGCCACCAGCGAGGTCGGAGGGGGGGGCAATCAGCCCCAGCATTTT.